These 17 T cell receptor beta chains came from one sample sequenced in a study of blood T cell repertoires in COVID-19. Produced via immunoSEQ multiplex PCR; TCRdb's table is partial and in-frame only. This sample carries hundreds of thousands of clones, about 85% of them seen once, and the ten largest clones take under 3%. Specimen: PBMCs or T cells enriched from blood (not recorded which). The receptor set was obtained from a woman aged 45-60 years who had recovered from COVID-19.

The V and J genes are TRBV6-2 or TRBV6-3 and TRBJ1-6; 7 bases align to TRBD1. Trimming removed 4 bases from V and 8 bases from J; junction bases left unmatched: 11. This CDR3 region has 16 residues. The germline gives CDR1 MNHEY, CDR2 SVGEGT. In DNA, the CDR3 is TGTGCCAGCAGTTTCGCAGGCGTGACAGGGTATTCACCCCTCCACTTT. It encodes CASSFAGVTGYSPLHF.

The chain carries TRBV11-2 and TRBJ2-1; TRBD2 might be the D (5 bases). Germline CDR1 reads SGHAT; CDR2 reads FQNNGV. V dropped 1 base and J dropped 4 bases, with 11 bases sitting between them. There are 15 residues in the CDR3. The chain's CDR3 is CASSLGRRSYNEQFF. CDR3 nucleotide sequence: TGTGCCAGCAGCTTAGGCCGGAGGTCTTACAATGAGCAGTTCTTC.

This chain uses TRBV7-3 with TRBJ2-2; 9 positions agree with TRBD1. The ends lost 2 bases at V and 4 bases at J; junction bases unmatched: 5. There are 16 residues in the CDR3. Germline values: CDR1 SGHTA, CDR2 FQGTGA. CDR3 sequence: CASSLSTGGITGELFF. DNA for the CDR3: TGTGCCAGCAGCTTATCGACAGGGGGAATCACCGGGGAGCTGTTTTTT.

V is TRBV30 and J is TRBJ2-3, with TRBD1 matching 9 bases. Germline V lookup: CDR1 GTSNPN, CDR2 SVGIG (reference sequence). V trimming: 4 bases; J trimming: 6 bases; junction bases outside the gene matches: 8. The CDR3 spans 14 residues. The DNA for the CDR3 is TGTGCCTGGACCGGGACAGGGAATTGGGATACGCAGTATTTT. Amino acid sequence: CAWTGTGNWDTQYF.

J is TRBJ2-2 and V is TRBV7-2, with D maybe TRBD1 (6 bases). CDR3 size: 14 residues. V was pared by 3 bases and J by 6 bases, with 11 bases between. CDR1 is SGHTA and CDR2 is FQGNSA in the germline V gene. CDR3 coding DNA: TGTGCCAGCAGCTTCCAGGACAGTGCCGGGGAGCTGTTTTTT. Amino acid sequence: CASSFQDSAGELFF.

The chain joins TRBV6-5 to TRBJ2-1; TRBD1 is a possible D gene (5 bases). Germline values: CDR1 MNHEY, CDR2 SVGAGI. The germline V and J ends were trimmed by 6 bases and 7 bases, with 16 bases remaining between them. The CDR3 covers 14 residues. CDR3 in amino acids: CASRAGFMKNEQFF. The CDR3 DNA reads TGTGCCAGCAGGGCAGGGTTTATGAAGAATGAGCAGTTCTTC.

The chain joins TRBV7-8 to TRBJ1-5; TRBD1 agrees at 7 bases. Per germline, CDR1 SGHVS and CDR2 FQNEAQ. J lost 2 bases, V lost 4 bases, and 2 bases had no gene match. This CDR3 spans 14 amino acids. CDR3 coding DNA: TGTGCCAGCAGCTCAGGGACAGGCAATCAGCCCCAGCATTTT. Its translation is CASSSGTGNQPQHF. The whole variable domain, remainder taken from reference TRBV7-8 and TRBJ1-5, is GAGVSQSPRYKVAKRGQDVALRCDPISGHVSLFWYQQALGQGPEFLTYFQNEAQLDKSGLPSDRFFAERPEGSVSTLKIQRTQQEDSAVYLCASSSGTGNQPQHFGDGTRLSIL.

The chain is built from TRBV7-9 and TRBJ2-7, with D possibly matching TRBD1 (5 bases). This CDR3 is 13 amino acids long. Germline CDR1 and CDR2: SEHNR and FQNEAQ (reference sequence). V lost 5 bases to trimming and J lost 7 bases, with 15 bases between them. The CDR3 DNA is TGTGCCAGCAGCATTACAAGGACAATGGAGCAGTACTTC. Protein: CASSITRTMEQYF.

The rearrangement joins TRBV5-8 to TRBJ1-1; TRBD1 aligns across 7 bases. Germline V CDR1 and CDR2: SGHTS, YDEGEE. The CDR3 runs 14 residues. Germline trimming cut 0 bases from V and 4 bases from J; bases unmatched to any gene: 3. CDR3 bases: TGTGCCAGCAGCTTGGCCACAGGGGCCACTGAAGCTTTCTTT. Residues: CASSLATGATEAFF.

The gene calls are TRBV3-1 (or the pseudogene TRBV3-2) and TRBJ2-7; possibly TRBD2 for D (5 bases). This CDR3 has 15 amino acids. Germline CDR1 is LGHDT and CDR2 is YNNKEL (reference sequence). Trimming removed 0 bases at V and 2 bases at J, with 11 bases between. The CDR3 DNA reads as TGTGCCAGCAGCCAAGAAGGACTGAGGACCTACGAGCAGTACTTC. Its protein is CASSQEGLRTYEQYF.

The chain recombines TRBV4-2 with TRBJ2-7, with D maybe TRBD2 (5 bases). V lost 0 bases and J lost 8, with 11 bases in between. Germline loops: CDR1 LGHNA, CDR2 YNFKEQ. The CDR3 contains 13 residues. For the CDR3, the DNA is TGTGCCAGCAGCCAAGATCGGCGGGTGCAGCAGTACTTC. It specifies CASSQDRRVQQYF.

This chain joins TRBV5-6 and TRBJ2-5; unclear D gene. This CDR3 is built from 14 residues. V lost 0 bases and J lost 2, with 8 bases in between. Per germline, CDR1 SGHDT and CDR2 YYEEEE. CDR3: CASSLDTEQETQYF. DNA for the CDR3: TGTGCCAGCAGCTTGGATACAGAACAAGAGACCCAGTACTTC.

V usage is TRBV5-6 and J usage is TRBJ1-2; D is unresolved. The CDR3 length is 15 residues. Trimming removed 0 bases at V and 2 bases at J, with 11 bases between. CDR1 SGHDT and CDR2 YYEEEE come from the germline V gene. The CDR3 region has the DNA TGTGCCAGCAGCTTGGGCCGGAGAATCAACTATGGCTACACCTTC. Its translation is CASSLGRRINYGYTF.

This chain links TRBV2 with TRBJ2-1; 9 positions agree with TRBD1. Germline values: CDR1 SNHLY, CDR2 FYNNEI. Trimming at V came to 10 bases and at J to 2 bases, leaving 3 bases not matched to a gene. The length of the CDR3 is 13 residues. The CDR3 reads CATGTGPYNEQFF. CDR3 coding DNA: TGTGCCACCGGGACAGGGCCCTACAATGAGCAGTTCTTC.

This clone was observed a few times. Different DNA sequences within this sample yield the same CDR3. V usage is TRBV19 and J usage is TRBJ1-2; 8 bases are a match to TRBD1. Germline V lookup: CDR1 LNHDA, CDR2 SQIVND (reference sequence). Trimming took 5 bases from V and 0 from J; bases not matched to a gene: 2. The CDR3 contains 14 residues. CDR3 nucleotide sequence: TGTGCCAGTAGTGTACAGGGGGCTAACTATGGCTACACCTTC. The encoded protein is CASSVQGANYGYTF.

The CDR3 sequence: CASSSKRNTIYF. CDR3 nucleotides: TGTGCCAGCAGCTCCAAAAGAAACACCATATATTTT. The J gene is TRBJ1-3, the V gene TRBV7-3; D gene unclear. Germline CDR1 reads SGHTA; CDR2 reads FQGTGA. The CDR3 covers 12 residues. V lost 4 bases and J lost 5, with 6 bases in between.

This clone was recorded only once. The V gene is TRBV15, the J gene TRBJ2-1; D may be TRBD2 (6 bases). With 3 bases removed from V and 3 bases from J, the gap between germline ends came to 12 bases. The CDR3 contains 15 residues. Germline CDR1 and CDR2: LNHNV and YYDKDF (reference sequence). In DNA, the CDR3 is TGTGCCACCAGCAGGGACTACACGAACTACAATGAGCAGTTCTTC. Translation gives CATSRDYTNYNEQFF.